This T cell receptor (beta chain) was obtained from a study of blood T cell repertoires in COVID-19. Study as a whole: Acute and convalescent COVID-19 samples came from the United States, Italy and Spain.

Authors' analysis steps: For nucleated cells, counts were estimated from reference gene primer amplification. Repertoires were generated with immunoSEQ multiplex PCR, while TCRdb's copy carries only in-frame clones and drops some. V and J calls and clone size are copied from that table; D and trimming were computed from the DNA. The sample holds 300,000 or so clones; 80% to 90% are singletons and the top ten take about 4.2%. Participants came from some 23 US areas, aged roughly 18 to 89 years. Clinical history as reported by participants underpinned cohort assignment. The CDR3 is 18 amino acids. The germline V gene has CDR1 SGHTA and CDR2 FQGNSA. The V end was cut by 2 bases, the J end by 0 bases, with 20 bases between.

The source material was PBMCs or T cells enriched from blood (not recorded which). The rearrangement uses TRBV7-2 and TRBJ2-7, with D perhaps TRBD2 (5 bases). The receptor's source is a woman aged 40 to 55 with acute COVID-19. This chain's CDR3 is CASSLKFGVSPFSYEQYF. CDR3 bases: TGTGCCAGCAGCTTAAAGTTCGGGGTAAGCCCCTTCTCCTACGAGCAGTACTTC.